Following are 19 T cell receptor beta chains from one sample sequenced in a study of Graves' ophthalmopathy and Graves' hyperthyroidism. TCR beta CDR3 regions were amplified from RNA transcripts. Second-round multiplex PCR followed a first-round RT-PCR using HTBI primers. TCRdb re-called the multiplex PCR reads with MiXCR, one entry per CDR3 protein. The sample gives approximately 160,000 distinct CDR3 sequences, less than 45% of which show up once; around 5.8% is in the top ten. Input material: peripheral blood. The origin of the receptors is a woman aged 40 to 50 with Graves' ophthalmopathy.

This clonotype has at least ten counts. V gene TRBV6-1 combines with J gene TRBJ1-1, with 11 bases matching TRBD1. J gave up 11 bases and V 2 bases, and 7 bases lay outside the gene matches. This CDR3 contains 14 residues. Germline V CDR1 and CDR2: MNHNS, SASEGT. The CDR3 here is CASSEPGQGGDAFF. Written as DNA, the CDR3 is TGTGCCAGCAGTGAACCGGGACAGGGGGGGGACGCTTTCTTT.

This clonotype was seen ten or more times. V is TRBV27 and J is TRBJ2-3, with 11 bases that match TRBD2. The J segment lost 4 bases and the V segment lost 2 bases, leaving 8 bases of the junction unmatched. Per the germline V gene, CDR1 is MNHEY and CDR2 is SMNVEV (reference sequence). The CDR3 contains 17 residues. CDR3: CASSLLETSGVADTQYF. The CDR3 nucleotides read TGTGCCAGCAGTTTACTGGAGACTAGCGGGGTCGCAGATACGCAGTATTTT.

This chain uses TRBV15 with TRBJ2-5; TRBD1 agrees at 9 bases. Germline CDR1 and CDR2: LNHNV and YYDKDF (reference sequence). CDR3 length equals 14 residues. V shed 5 bases and J 4 bases; nucleotides not matched to a gene: 5. The CDR3 DNA reads as TGTGCCACCAGCGTCCGGGACAGGGTAGAGACCCAGTACTTC. Its translation is CATSVRDRVETQYF.

This chain joins TRBV7-2 and TRBJ1-1, with 8 bases fitting TRBD1. The CDR3 sequence is 13 residues long. The V gene end was trimmed by 5 bases and the J gene end by 11 bases; junction bases not matched to a gene: 10. CDR1 is SGHTA and CDR2 is FQGNSA in the germline V gene. The CDR3 DNA follows: TGTGCCAGCAGCATACGGGACAGGTCGTACGCTTTCTTT. Translation gives CASSIRDRSYAFF.

The CDR3 nucleotides read TGCGCCAGCAGCTTGCCCCGGGACAGCCCGGGCGAGCAGTACTTC. Translation gives CASSLPRDSPGEQYF. The chain couples TRBV5-1 to TRBJ2-7; TRBD1 matches 7 bases. The junction had 10 bases not matched to a gene; V was cut back by 1 base and J by 6 bases. This CDR3 comprises 15 residues. Germline CDR1 SGHRS, CDR2 YFSETQ.

This clonotype was seen at least ten times. The genes are TRBV6-2 or TRBV6-3 and TRBJ1-5, with 7 bases lining up with TRBD1. There are 14 residues in the CDR3. V lost 4 bases to trimming and J lost 4 bases; unmatched junction nucleotides: 4. Germline values: CDR1 MNHEY, CDR2 SVGEGT. Here the CDR3 reads CASSSGTANQPQHF. The DNA for the CDR3 is TGTGCCAGCAGTTCCGGGACAGCAAATCAGCCCCAGCATTTT.

In its sample, this clonotype was seen many times. The chain recombines TRBV6-2 or TRBV6-3 with TRBJ2-7; D may be TRBD1 (5 bases). The CDR3 extends over 14 amino acids. Trimming cost V 7 bases and J 4 bases, with 17 bases left between them. Germline CDR1 reads MNHEY; CDR2 reads SVGEGT. The chain's CDR3 is CASISGRSLYEQYF. For the CDR3, the DNA is TGTGCCAGCATCTCAGGGCGGAGTTTATACGAGCAGTACTTC.

J is TRBJ2-4 and V is TRBV12-3 or TRBV12-4; 14 nucleotides agree with TRBD2. J lost 5 bases, V lost 3 bases, and 9 bases had no gene match. The length of the CDR3 is 18 residues. The CDR3: CASSLVRGTSGSQNIQYF. CDR3 coding DNA: TGTGCCAGCAGTTTGGTCCGAGGGACTAGCGGGAGTCAAAACATTCAGTACTTC.

There are many counts of this clonotype. The V call is TRBV10-3, the J call TRBJ1-1, with TRBD1 matching 10 bases. This CDR3 spans 14 amino acids. V gave up 6 bases and J gave up 7 bases; unmatched junction bases: 8. CDR1 is ENHRY, CDR2 SYGVKD, per germline. The CDR3 region is CAISPTGGEVEAFF. The CDR3 DNA follows: TGTGCCATCAGCCCGACAGGGGGCGAGGTTGAAGCTTTCTTT.

The chain is built from TRBV6-2 or TRBV6-3 and TRBJ2-7; possibly TRBD1 or TRBD2 for D (5 bases each). This CDR3 is built from 13 residues. V was cut by 0 bases and J by 6 bases, with 9 bases left in between. Germline CDR1 and CDR2: MNHEY and SVGEGT. DNA for the CDR3: TGTGCCAGCAGTTACTCGAGGGGCGGCGAGCAGTACTTC. As protein: CASSYSRGGEQYF.

Ten or more counts support this clonotype. The V and J genes are TRBV11-2 and TRBJ1-2; tentative D call: TRBD1 (5 bases). This CDR3 is built from 15 residues. Germline CDR1 reads SGHAT; CDR2 reads FQNNGV. Trimming left V 1 base short and J 2 bases short, with 11 bases between. CDR3 nucleotide sequence: TGTGCCAGCAGCTTAGGACGGGGGGTGAACTATGGCTACACCTTC. Protein product: CASSLGRGVNYGYTF.

This chain's CDR3 is CASSRIGTVLWPQHF. As DNA, the CDR3 is TGTGCCAGCTCACGAATAGGGACGGTGCTGTGGCCCCAGCATTTT. The chain joins TRBV18 to TRBJ1-5; a weak D match, TRBD1 (5 bases). CDR3 length: 15 amino acids. Trimming stripped 4 bases from V and 9 bases from J, with 19 bases between. Germline lookup yields CDR1 KGHSH and CDR2 LQKENI.

There are many counts of this clonotype. The chain couples TRBV6-2 or TRBV6-3 to TRBJ1-1; D is undetermined. The V and J ends lost 4 bases and 0 bases respectively, with 12 bases between them. The CDR3 consists of 15 residues. Looked up from germline, CDR1 is MNHEY and CDR2 is SVGEGT. The CDR3 loop is CASSWPPFMNTEAFF. The DNA for the CDR3 is TGTGCCAGCAGTTGGCCACCCTTTATGAACACTGAAGCTTTCTTT.

V usage is TRBV20-1 and J usage is TRBJ1-1, with TRBD1 matching over 7 bases. J gave up 3 bases and V 3 bases, and 7 bases lay outside the gene matches. CDR3 length: 14 amino acids. Germline CDR1 and CDR2: DFQATT and SNEGSKA (reference sequence). In DNA form, the CDR3 reads TGCAGTGCTAGCCCACGACAGGGCTACACTGAAGCTTTCTTT. Its protein product is CSASPRQGYTEAFF.

The gene calls are TRBV11-2 and TRBJ2-5, with 11 bases identical to TRBD2. Germline CDR1 reads SGHAT; CDR2 reads FQNNGV. This CDR3 comprises 19 residues. V was pared by 8 bases and J by 2 bases, with 19 bases of the junction left unmatched. CDR3 coding DNA: TGTGCCAGCTTTCAGTGGTATAGCGGGAGGGCCGTCGGACAAGAGACCCAGTACTTC. It encodes CASFQWYSGRAVGQETQYF.

Many counts were recorded for this clonotype. The chain combines TRBV5-6 with TRBJ2-7, with a weak D call TRBD1 (6 bases). V shed 4 bases and J shed 6 bases, with 17 bases lying between them. CDR3 length: 14 residues. Looked up from germline, CDR1 is SGHDT and CDR2 is YYEEEE. The CDR3 DNA is TGTGCCAGCAGCCTCGGTGGGGGCTTTGGCGAGCAGTACTTC. This codes for CASSLGGGFGEQYF.

The rearrangement joins TRBV27 to TRBJ2-5; the match to TRBD1 covers 11 bases. The germline V gene has CDR1 MNHEY and CDR2 SMNVEV (reference sequence). The CDR3 length is 15 residues. V trimming: 4 bases; J trimming: 5 bases; junction bases outside the gene matches: 6. DNA for the CDR3: TGTGCCAGCAGTTGGACAGGGGGCTCCGTGGAGACCCAGTACTTC. Protein product: CASSWTGGSVETQYF.

V usage is TRBV12-3 or TRBV12-4 and J usage is TRBJ2-5, with TRBD2 matching 7 bases. J was trimmed by 3 bases and V by 5 bases; bases with no gene match: 3. The length of the CDR3 is 13 residues. CDR3 loop: CASSQLAKETQYF. CDR3 nucleotides: TGTGCCAGCAGTCAACTAGCGAAAGAGACCCAGTACTTC.

The chain couples TRBV12-3 or TRBV12-4 to TRBJ2-2; D call uncertain. The CDR3 contains 15 residues. V was pared by 7 bases and J by 1 base, with 13 bases between. The CDR3 region has the DNA TGTGCCAGCACCCGAGGCAGCAAGAACACCGGGGAGCTGTTTTTT. As protein: CASTRGSKNTGELFF.